The rows below give T cell receptor beta chains drawn from one sample of a study of post-analysis software for immune sequencing data. TCRdb passed the PCR reads through MiXCR, listing each CDR3 protein once. The repertoire consists of about 540,000 distinct CDR3 sequences, with under 40% occurring once and the leading ten covering less than 6%. Sequenced material: blood. These receptors originate from a girl under 18 with multiple sclerosis. CDR3s include the opening cysteine and the closing phenylalanine or tryptophan. Fields, in order: V gene, clone size, J gene, D gene, CDR3 DNA, CDR3 protein. D genes are given only for firm matches. The listing skips clone size in some rows; elsewhere it reads once, few, many or a size class.

TRBV12-3/TRBV12-4	.	TRBJ1-5	.	TGTGCCAGCAGAGGGTCTGCAAATCAGCCCCAGCATTTT	CASRGSANQPQHF
TRBV5-1	few	TRBJ2-1	.	TGCGCCAGCAGCGCCGGGGTCGGTGAGCAGTTCTTC	CASSAGVGEQFF
TRBV5-1	.	TRBJ2-2	TRBD2	TGCGCCAGCGGGAGTAGCGGGACGAACACCGGGGAGCTGTTTTTT	CASGSSGTNTGELFF
TRBV12-3/TRBV12-4	.	TRBJ2-7	TRBD1	TGTGCCAGCAGCCCCCCCGGACAGGGGGCTGGCGAGCAGTACTTC	CASSPPGQGAGEQYF
TRBV5-6	once	TRBJ2-2	.	TGTGCCAGCAGCAAGATGGCAGGGGCGGACACCGGGGAGCTGTTTTTT	CASSKMAGADTGELFF
TRBV29-1	.	TRBJ1-1	.	TGCAGCGTTGAGGTTCAGTTGGACACTGAGGCTTTCTTT	CSVEVQLDTEAFF
TRBV5-1	.	TRBJ2-1	.	TGCGCCAGCAGCTTGGTAGGCCGCCTCTACAATGAGCAGTTCTTC	CASSLVGRLYNEQFF
TRBV12-3/TRBV12-4	few	TRBJ2-2	TRBD1	TGTTCGACAGGGCACGGCACCGGGGAGCTGTTTTTT	CSTGHGTGELFF
TRBV7-8	few	TRBJ2-5	TRBD2	TGTGCCAGCGGTCATAGCGGGCGGGGGGAGACCCAGTACTTC	CASGHSGRGETQYF
TRBV11-2	.	TRBJ2-3	.	TGTGCCAGCAGCTTAGATGGTAAAAGCACAGATACGCAGTATTTT	CASSLDGKSTDTQYF